The 2 T cell receptor beta chains presented below share a single source sample, sequenced in a study of shared clonotypes between healthy human individuals. Sequencing was performed with immunoSEQ multiplex PCR; in TCRdb, only in-frame clones are kept and a portion is missing. The table lists roughly 500,000 clones, 79% of them singletons, with about 12% in the top ten. Sequences were obtained from PBMCs. These receptors came from a woman between 40 and 50 years old in good health. Some clones in this sample may be carry-over from other donors' samples.

The J gene is TRBJ2-1, the V gene TRBV9; D unresolved. V lost 3 bases, J lost 4 bases, and 14 bases lay in between. The germline gives CDR1 SGDLS, CDR2 YYNGEE. The CDR3 has 15 amino acids. The CDR3 coding sequence is TGTGCCAGCAGCGCAGCTTACGGGCCGTACAATGAGCAGTTCTTC. This sequence encodes CASSAAYGPYNEQFF.

This sequence joins TRBV9 and TRBJ1-1; D may be TRBD1 (5 bases). The length of the CDR3 is 14 residues. Germline loops: CDR1 SGDLS, CDR2 YYNGEE. V lost 1 base and J 3 bases, leaving 10 bases between the germline ends. The CDR3 coding sequence is TGTGCCAGCAGCGTAACGGGGACTGACACTGAAGCTTTCTTT. This encodes CASSVTGTDTEAFF.